These 17 T cell receptor beta chains came from one sample sequenced in a study of glioma-infiltrating T cells. TCR alpha and beta CDR3 regions were amplified from RNA using iRepertoire nested multiplex PCR. MiXCR was run by TCRdb on the multiplex PCR reads, yielding one entry per CDR3 protein. This repertoire shows around 20,000 distinct CDR3 sequences, 20% to 25% found once; its top ten account for less than 15%. The specimen sequenced was glioma tissue, nonneoplastic brain tissue, or PBMCs (not recorded which). These receptors originate from a human donor with low-grade glioma or glioblastoma, undergoing nonglioma brain surgery, or in good health (not recorded which).

The table lists this clonotype with a few counts. CDR3 in DNA: TGTGCCAGCAGCTTAGTGGGACAGGGCCTCTATGGCTACACCTTC. This sequence encodes CASSLVGQGLYGYTF. The chain uses TRBV7-2 and TRBJ1-2; 9 bases are shared with TRBD1. V gave up 1 base and J gave up 4 bases; unmatched junction bases: 4. From germline, CDR1 is SGHTA and CDR2 FQGNSA. This CDR3 has 15 residues.

There are many counts of this clonotype. J is TRBJ2-7 and V is TRBV28; TRBD1 aligns across 7 bases. The V gene end was trimmed by 6 bases and the J gene end by 6 bases; junction bases not matched to a gene: 5. This CDR3 comprises 12 residues. Germline V CDR1 and CDR2: MDHEN, SYDVKM. Here the CDR3 reads CASSRDSLEQYF. CDR3 bases: TGTGCCAGCAGCCGGGACAGCCTCGAGCAGTACTTC.

A remark on this clonotype: An end of the junction differs from the germline gene, which may be a read error. The gene calls are TRBV19 and TRBJ1-2, with 8 nucleotides matching TRBD1. Germline CDR1 LNHDA, CDR2 SQIVND (reference sequence). The CDR3 is 15 amino acids. As DNA, the CDR3 is TGTGCCAGTTCCCTTAGGGGGGACAGGAACTATGGCTGCACCTTC. It yields the protein CASSLRGDRNYGCTF. Full variable domain (remainder filled in from reference TRBV19 and TRBJ1-2): DGGITQSPKYLFRKEGQNVTLSCEQNLNHDAMYWYRQDPGQGLRLIYYSQIVNDFQKGDIAEGYSVSREKKESFPLTVTSAQKNPTAFYLCASSLRGDRNYGCTFGSGTRLTVV.

J is TRBJ1-1 and V is TRBV16; D gene unclear. Germline-derived CDR1 and CDR2 are KGHSY and FQNENV. The CDR3 has 13 residues. Trimming shortened V by 0 bases and J by 4 bases, and 6 bases separated the two germline ends. The CDR3 here is CASSQSPFTEAFF. In DNA, the CDR3 is TGTGCCAGCAGCCAATCCCCGTTCACTGAAGCTTTCTTT.

This clonotype has at least ten counts. The chain has TRBV27 and TRBJ1-2; D is undetermined. The CDR3 covers 14 residues. Germline CDR1 is MNHEY and CDR2 is SMNVEV (reference sequence). Trimming removed 1 base at V and 1 base at J, with 7 bases between. Here the CDR3 DNA reads TGTGCCAGCAGTTTATATGGCGGTAACTATGGCTACACCTTC. It codes for CASSLYGGNYGYTF.

In its sample, this clonotype is medium-sized (0.01 to 0.1%). The chain couples TRBV28 to TRBJ2-3, with 7 bases aligning to TRBD2. This CDR3 contains 15 residues. V dropped 5 bases and J dropped 4; count of bases not matched to a gene: 9. Germline V gene data show CDR1 as MDHEN and CDR2 as SYDVKM. CDR3 residues: CASSPMTSSADTQYF. The CDR3 DNA sequence: TGTGCCAGCAGTCCGATGACTAGCAGCGCAGATACGCAGTATTTT.

About this clonotype: Just one base apart from a much larger clone, this may be a read error. V and J are TRBV20-1 and TRBJ2-1, with 9 nucleotides matching TRBD2. The V gene's germline CDR1 is DFQATT and CDR2 SNEGSKA (reference sequence). The CDR3 has 15 residues. The V segment lost 0 bases and the J segment 6 bases; nucleotides outside the gene matches: 6. The CDR3, as DNA: TGCAGTGCTAGAGATGCTAGCGGGGCATGCAATGAGCAGTTCTTC. Translation gives CSARDASGACNEQFF.

The chain joins TRBV6-1 to TRBJ2-5; D uncertain. Trimming shortened V by 7 bases and J by 9 bases, and 15 bases separated the two germline ends. The CDR3 extends over 12 amino acids. Germline V gives CDR1 MNHNS, CDR2 SASEGT. The CDR3 loop is CASIGDGWAQYF. CDR3 DNA: TGTGCCAGCATTGGGGATGGTTGGGCCCAGTACTTC.

The chain recombines TRBV12-3 or TRBV12-4 with TRBJ1-1; unclear D gene. CDR3 length equals 14 residues. Trimming stripped 8 bases from V and 1 base from J, with 14 bases between. The CDR3 DNA reads as TGTGCCAGCGCACCGGAACCGACGAACACTGAAGCTTTCTTT. It translates to CASAPEPTNTEAFF.

The J gene is TRBJ2-3, the V gene TRBV5-6; D remains unclear. V was trimmed by 0 bases and J by 1 base, leaving 3 bases between them. The CDR3 is 13 amino acids. Germline V gene data show CDR1 as SGHDT and CDR2 as YYEEEE. CDR3 nucleotides: TGTGCCAGCAGCTTGGCTGGCACAGATACGCAGTATTTT. Protein product: CASSLAGTDTQYF.

As concerns this clonotype: The germline gene is not matched at one end of the junction; a read error may be the cause. V is TRBV5-5 and J is TRBJ1-2, with D perhaps matching TRBD1 (6 bases). This CDR3 is built from 15 residues. CDR1 and CDR2 from the germline V gene are SGHKS and YYEKEE (reference sequence). CDR3 coding DNA: TGTGCCAGCAGCTTGGAGGGGGATTCTAACTATGGCTACAACTTC. Protein product: CASSLEGDSNYGYNF.

This clonotype has ten or more counts. The CDR3 region has the DNA TGTGCCACCAGTGGAACCGGGACACTTACGCAGTATTTT. It is translated as CATSGTGTLTQYF. V gene TRBV24-1 combines with J gene TRBJ2-3; possibly TRBD1 for D (6 bases). V dropped 5 bases and J dropped 8 bases, with 13 bases sitting between them. The germline V gene encodes CDR1 KGHDR and CDR2 SFDVKD. The CDR3 totals 13 residues.

Ten or more counts support this clonotype. This chain uses TRBV6-6 with TRBJ2-7; D not resolved. Trimming removed 0 bases at V and 7 bases at J, with 13 bases between. The V gene's germline CDR1 is MNHNY and CDR2 SVGAGI (reference sequence). CDR3 size: 14 residues. CDR3 nucleotides: TGTGCCAGCAGTTACTCGAGAACACTGAGTGAGCAGTACTTC. Translation: CASSYSRTLSEQYF.

In this sample, this clonotype turned up many times. V is TRBV27 and J is TRBJ2-2, with TRBD2 matching 11 bases. The CDR3 has 17 amino acids. Germline lookup yields CDR1 MNHEY and CDR2 SMNVEV (reference sequence). With V trimmed by 5 bases and J by 4 bases, 9 bases remained unmatched. The CDR3 DNA is TGTGCCAGCAGTCCCTCGGTAGCGGGGGGGATCACCGGGGAGCTGTTTTTT. Translating it yields CASSPSVAGGITGELFF.

This clonotype was observed at least ten times. The chain is built from TRBV6-1 and TRBJ2-1; the match to TRBD2 covers 8 bases. This CDR3 has 15 residues. With V trimmed by 7 bases and J by 10 bases, 15 bases remained unmatched. CDR1 MNHNS and CDR2 SASEGT come from the germline V gene. In nucleotides, the CDR3 is TGTGCCAGCACCGAAGGGACTAGGCCAACAGCCGAGCAGTTCTTC. Translating it yields CASTEGTRPTAEQFF.

As for this clonotype: This clone may be a read error of a much larger clone one base away. The chain employs TRBV20-1 and TRBJ2-1; TRBD2 matches at 9 bases. The CDR3 is 15 residues long. Germline CDR1 is DFQATT and CDR2 is SNEGSKA (reference sequence). The DNA of the CDR3 is TGCACTGCTAGAGAGTCTAGCGGGGCCTACAATGAGCAGTTCTTC. This gives the protein CTARESSGAYNEQFF.

This chain uses TRBV6-5 with TRBJ1-1; tentatively, D is TRBD1 (5 bases). The CDR3 length is 13 residues. Germline V gene data show CDR1 as MNHEY and CDR2 as SVGAGI. Trimming took off 5 bases at V and 11 bases at J, with 18 bases between the two ends. The CDR3 DNA reads TGTGCCAGCAGTCGCCACAGGAACACTAAGGCTTTCTTT. Residues: CASSRHRNTKAFF.